The T cell receptor beta chain described here comes from a study of blood T cells in healthy people across ages. General study findings and limits: In long-lived donors, naive CD4+ cell counts and diversity exceeded those of aged donors.

Using a J-beta primer mix together with a sample-barcoded 5' primer, a second PCR was run for roughly 6 to 11 cycles. TCRdb redid the calling of the 5' RACE reads with MiXCR, one entry per CDR3 protein. The sample shows fewer than 800,000 distinct CDR3 sequences, about 25% of them seen only once. Worth noting for this clonotype: The antigen remains unidentified.

The CDR3 has 16 residues. These data were likewise used in another study, on T cells of mothers and their children. This second report adds: A primer called M1S, used in the second PCR, added sample barcodes and 2-4 random nucleotides.

The chain carries TRBV21-1 and TRBJ2-1; TRBD1, the table's D call, lacks a check against the DNA. TRBV21-1 is a pseudogene locus. This receptor was obtained from a boy aged 5-17 years in good health. The sequenced sample was blood. For the CDR3, the DNA is TGTGCCAGCAGCAAAGAGTGGCAGGGGGACTACAATGATCAGTTCTTC. It codes for CASSKEWQGDYNDQFF.